The 12 T cell receptor beta chains below were found in one sample sequenced in a study of blood T cell repertoires in COVID-19 (dated by TCRdb to 2020 to 2021). The library was produced with the immunoSEQ multiplex PCR assay. The immuneACCESS repertoire file appears here via TCRdb, limited to in-frame rearrangements. These files lack a portion of the clones; in checked studies, under half of the deficit traces to unresolved V genes, and the cause of the others is not known. This sample holds around 90,000 clones; around 90% were observed only once. Around 2% of the sample belongs to the ten largest clones. The sequenced sample was peripheral blood. These receptors came from a middle-aged man with COVID-19, enrolled during active disease.

This sequence joins TRBV6-5 and TRBJ1-1, with 9 bases fitting TRBD1. With 2 bases clipped from V and 4 bases from J, the junction kept 5 bases outside the gene matches. Germline values: CDR1 MNHEY, CDR2 SVGAGI. The CDR3 totals 15 residues. The CDR3 sequence is CASSYRQGGGTEAFF. DNA of the CDR3: TGTGCCAGCAGTTACAGACAGGGGGGAGGCACTGAAGCTTTCTTT.

The genes are TRBV5-5 and TRBJ1-4; a weak D match, TRBD1 (6 bases). Germline assignment: CDR1 SGHKS and CDR2 YYEKEE (reference sequence). This CDR3 contains 14 residues. V was cut by 2 bases and J by 7 bases, with 12 bases left in between. The CDR3 sequence is CASSLPTGGEKLFF. CDR3 nucleotides: TGTGCCAGCAGCTTACCGACAGGAGGTGAAAAACTGTTTTTT.

This clone appeared once. The V call is TRBV6-6, the J call TRBJ1-5; 7 bases line up with TRBD1. The germline gives CDR1 MNHNY, CDR2 SVGAGI (reference sequence). V gave up 5 bases and J gave up 6 bases; unmatched junction bases: 10. The CDR3 length is 15 residues. CDR3 bases: TGTGCCAGCAGTCGACAGGGTCAAGTTGGTCAGCCCCAGCATTTT. Its translation is CASSRQGQVGQPQHF.

On this clone itself: The junction and the germline gene differ at one end; a read error may be behind it. The J gene is TRBJ1-2, the V gene TRBV2; 8 nucleotides agree with TRBD1. The CDR3 has 15 residues. Germline V gene data show CDR1 as SNHLY and CDR2 as FYNNEI. CDR3 amino acids: CASREGRTGYLDYTF. The DNA for the CDR3 is TGTGCCAGCAGGGAAGGCCGGACAGGGTATCTGGACTACACCTTC. The whole variable domain, remainder taken from reference TRBV2 and TRBJ1-2, is EPEVTQTPSHQVTQMGQEVILRCVPISNHLYFYWYRQILGQKVEFLVSFYNNEISEKSEIFDDQFSVERPDGSNFTLKIRSTKLEDSAMYFCASREGRTGYLDYTFGSGTRLTVV.

The chain uses TRBV11-2 and TRBJ2-1, with 9 bases aligning to TRBD2. The CDR3 sequence is 16 residues long. J gave up 8 bases and V 3 bases, and 11 bases lay outside the gene matches. Germline V gives CDR1 SGHAT, CDR2 FQNNGV. CDR3 region: CASSFVLAGGQDEQFF. DNA of the CDR3: TGTGCCAGCAGCTTTGTTCTCGCGGGGGGGCAGGATGAGCAGTTCTTC.

The genes are TRBV19 and TRBJ1-6; 7 nucleotides align to TRBD1. Germline assignment: CDR1 LNHDA and CDR2 SQIVND (reference sequence). J was trimmed by 0 bases and V by 6 bases; bases with no gene match: 8. CDR3 length: 17 amino acids. In DNA, the CDR3 is TGTGCCAGTAGGTCGACAGGGTTTGGCTCCTATAATTCACCCCTCCACTTT. Its translation: CASRSTGFGSYNSPLHF. Filled out from reference TRBV19 and TRBJ1-6, the complete variable domain reads DGGITQSPKYLFRKEGQNVTLSCEQNLNHDAMYWYRQDPGQGLRLIYYSQIVNDFQKGDIAEGYSVSREKKESFPLTVTSAQKNPTAFYLCASRSTGFGSYNSPLHFGNGTRLTVT.

The chain is built from TRBV11-3 and TRBJ2-7, with a weak D call TRBD2 (7 bases). The length of the CDR3 is 15 residues. Trimming cost V 1 base and J 2 bases, with 12 bases left between them. CDR1 is SGHNT, CDR2 YENEEA, per germline. CDR3 sequence: CASSLGGGPPYEQYF. As DNA, the CDR3 is TGTGCCAGCAGCTTAGGCGGGGGCCCCCCCTACGAGCAGTACTTC. Looking up the rest from reference TRBV11-3 and TRBJ2-7 gives the full variable domain: EAGVVQSPRYKIIEKKQPVAFWCNPISGHNTLYWYLQNLGQGPELLIRYENEEAVDDSQLPKDRFSAERLKGVDSTLKIQPAELGDSAVYLCASSLGGGPPYEQYFGPGTRLTVT.

The rearrangement joins TRBV7-9 to TRBJ1-4, with 7 bases lining up with TRBD1. The CDR3 has 13 amino acids. The V gene end was trimmed by 7 bases and the J gene end by 8 bases; junction bases not matched to a gene: 7. Germline V CDR1 and CDR2: SEHNR, FQNEAQ (reference sequence). CDR3 sequence: CASTRQGWEKLFF. In DNA form, the CDR3 reads TGTGCCAGCACCCGACAGGGTTGGGAAAAACTGTTTTTT.

The chain couples TRBV6-4 to TRBJ1-6; D possibly corresponds to TRBD1 (5 bases). The germline V gene encodes CDR1 MRHNA and CDR2 SNTAGT. The CDR3 consists of 15 residues. V gave up 0 bases and J gave up 9 bases, with 12 bases separating them. CDR3 sequence (DNA): TGTGCCAGCAGTGACTCGGGGCTCTATGGTTCACCCCTCCACTTT. Translating gives CASSDSGLYGSPLHF.

The chain combines TRBV6-5 with TRBJ1-6; D unclear. Deletions cut 5 bases from V and 10 bases from J, with 15 bases between. The CDR3 consists of 14 residues. The V gene's germline CDR1 is MNHEY and CDR2 SVGAGI. The CDR3 sequence: CASSLRRVVSPLHF. CDR3 coding DNA: TGTGCCAGCAGTCTCAGGAGGGTAGTGTCACCCCTCCACTTT.

The chain is built from TRBV10-3 and TRBJ2-7, with 7 bases aligning to TRBD2. Germline assignment: CDR1 ENHRY and CDR2 SYGVKD. Trimming cost V 3 bases and J 0 bases; bases outside gene matches: 11. The CDR3 is made up of 17 amino acids. CDR3 amino acids: CAISDLSGRVSSYEQYF. For the CDR3, the DNA is TGTGCCATCAGTGACCTCTCGGGGAGGGTGAGCTCCTACGAGCAGTACTTC.

The V and J genes are TRBV10-2 and TRBJ1-1, with TRBD1 identical over 10 bases. The trim removed 6 bases at V and 3 bases at J, leaving 13 bases unmatched. From germline, CDR1 is WSHSY and CDR2 SAAADI. The CDR3 consists of 17 residues. The chain's CDR3 is CASRRRQGAYGDTEAFF. CDR3 in DNA: TGCGCCAGCAGAAGAAGACAGGGGGCGTATGGCGACACTGAAGCTTTCTTT.